The following is a TCR beta chain sequence with its context. A single base separates this from a much larger clone, so it may be a read error. This entry comes from a study of T-cell reconstitution after alpha-beta-depleted transplantation in children. Unique molecular identifiers were built into the TCRbeta library. TCRdb reanalysed the PCR reads using MiXCR and keeps one entry per CDR3 protein. Among 170,000 or so distinct CDR3 sequences listed, around 7% were seen once. The material sequenced was PBMCs from the stem cell graft donor, taken from the stem cell graft. The sequence came from a human donor who donated a stem cell graft to a child with Wiskott-Aldrich syndrome.

CDR3 sequence reads: CASSRQEPYEQYF. CDR3 nucleotides: TGTGCCAGCAGTCGACAGGAACCCTACGAGCAGTACTTC. The chain couples TRBV6-1 to TRBJ2-7, with D possibly TRBD1 on 6 matching bases. The CDR3 is 13 residues long. V lost 5 bases to trimming and J lost 2 bases, with 10 bases between them. CDR1 MNHNS and CDR2 SASEGT come from the germline V gene.